This T cell receptor (beta chain) came from a study of blood T cells in healthy people across ages. The study, taken as a whole, reports: As age increased, TCR beta diversity per million T cells fell in a roughly linear fashion. Donor CMV status was unknown, possibly confounding expanded clonotype changes. Considered underestimates were the diversity estimates obtained from one million T cells.

Turning to this clonotype: The antigen is not known.

The J segment lost 3 bases and the V segment lost 5 bases, leaving 9 bases of the junction unmatched. The CDR3 covers 16 residues. The germline V gene encodes CDR1 KGHDR and CDR2 SFDVKD. Then a second PCR, running roughly 7 to 11 cycles, was carried out with a sample-barcoded 5' primer and a J-beta primer mix. Each cDNA molecule was tagged by a template-switch adaptor with 12 random nucleotides. Each CDR3 protein is one row after TCRdb ran MiXCR on the 5' RACE reads. The sample has over 1,500,000 distinct CDR3 sequences, about 50% seen once; the top ten hold 2% to 2.5%. The clonotype was recovered from a woman between 40 and 55 years old in good health. This chain connects TRBV24-1 to TRBJ2-5; 9 positions agree with TRBD1. What was sequenced was blood. The DNA of the CDR3 is TGTGCCACCAGTGCCCTGGGGACAGGGCGAGAAGAGACCCAGTACTTC. It encodes CATSALGTGREETQYF.